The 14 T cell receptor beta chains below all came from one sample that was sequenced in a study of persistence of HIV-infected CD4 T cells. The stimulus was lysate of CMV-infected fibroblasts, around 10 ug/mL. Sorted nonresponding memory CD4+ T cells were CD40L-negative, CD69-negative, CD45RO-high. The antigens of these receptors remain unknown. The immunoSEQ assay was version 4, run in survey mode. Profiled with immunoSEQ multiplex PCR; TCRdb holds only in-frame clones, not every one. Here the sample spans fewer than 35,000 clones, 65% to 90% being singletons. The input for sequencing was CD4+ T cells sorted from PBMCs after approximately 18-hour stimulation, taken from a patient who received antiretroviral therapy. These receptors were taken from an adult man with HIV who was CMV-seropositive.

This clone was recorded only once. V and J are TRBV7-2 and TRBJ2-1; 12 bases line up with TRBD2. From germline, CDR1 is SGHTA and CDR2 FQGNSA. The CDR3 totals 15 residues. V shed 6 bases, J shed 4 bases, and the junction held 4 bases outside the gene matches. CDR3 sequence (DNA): TGTGCCAGCAGTGAGACTAGCGGGGGTTACAATGAGCAGTTCTTC. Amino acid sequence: CASSETSGGYNEQFF.

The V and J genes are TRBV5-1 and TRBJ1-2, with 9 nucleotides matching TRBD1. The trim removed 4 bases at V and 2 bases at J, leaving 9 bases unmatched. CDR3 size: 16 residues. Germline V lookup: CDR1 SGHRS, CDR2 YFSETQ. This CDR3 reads CASSLITGGANYGYTF. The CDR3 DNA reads TGCGCCAGCAGCCTCATCACAGGGGGCGCAAACTATGGCTACACCTTC.

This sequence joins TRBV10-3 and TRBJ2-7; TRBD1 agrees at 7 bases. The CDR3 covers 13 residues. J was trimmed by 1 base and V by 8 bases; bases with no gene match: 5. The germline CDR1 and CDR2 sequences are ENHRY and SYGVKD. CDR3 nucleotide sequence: TGTGCCATCGGACGGGGACAGTCCTACGAGCAGTACTTC. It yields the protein CAIGRGQSYEQYF.

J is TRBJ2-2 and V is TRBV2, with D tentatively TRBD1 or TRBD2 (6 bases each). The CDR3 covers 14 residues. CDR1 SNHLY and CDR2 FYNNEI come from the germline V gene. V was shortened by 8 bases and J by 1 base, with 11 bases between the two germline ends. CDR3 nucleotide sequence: TGTGCCAGCGAAGGGGGGCTGAACACCGGGGAGCTGTTTTTT. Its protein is CASEGGLNTGELFF.

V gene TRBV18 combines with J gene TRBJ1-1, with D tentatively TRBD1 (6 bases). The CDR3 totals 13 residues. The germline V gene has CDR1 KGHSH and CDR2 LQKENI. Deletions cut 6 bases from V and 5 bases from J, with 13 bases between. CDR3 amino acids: CASSNTGYTEAFF. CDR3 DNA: TGTGCCAGCTCGAACACAGGGTATACTGAAGCTTTCTTT.

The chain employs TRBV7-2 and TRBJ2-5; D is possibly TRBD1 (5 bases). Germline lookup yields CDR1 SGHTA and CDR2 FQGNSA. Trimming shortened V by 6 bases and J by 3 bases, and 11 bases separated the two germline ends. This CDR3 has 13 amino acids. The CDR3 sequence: CASRAGMEETQYF. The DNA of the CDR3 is TGTGCCAGCAGGGCAGGGATGGAAGAGACCCAGTACTTC.

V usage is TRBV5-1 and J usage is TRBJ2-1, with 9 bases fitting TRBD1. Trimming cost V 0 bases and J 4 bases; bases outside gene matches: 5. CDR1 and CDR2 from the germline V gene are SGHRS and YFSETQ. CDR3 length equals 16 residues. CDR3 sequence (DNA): TGCGCCAGCAGCTTGGCCGGGACAGGGCCTTACAATGAGCAGTTCTTC. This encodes CASSLAGTGPYNEQFF.

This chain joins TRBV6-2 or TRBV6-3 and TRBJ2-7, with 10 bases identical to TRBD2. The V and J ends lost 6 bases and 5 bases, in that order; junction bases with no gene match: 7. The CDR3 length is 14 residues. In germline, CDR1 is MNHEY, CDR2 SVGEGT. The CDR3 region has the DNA TGTGCCAGCAGCCGAGCGGGGGGGGTGGACGAGCAGTACTTC. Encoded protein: CASSRAGGVDEQYF.

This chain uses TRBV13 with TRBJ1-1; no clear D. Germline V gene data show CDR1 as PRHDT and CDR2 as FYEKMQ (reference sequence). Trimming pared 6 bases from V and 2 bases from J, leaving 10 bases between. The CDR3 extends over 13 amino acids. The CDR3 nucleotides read TGTGCCAGCAGATGGGGAGTAAACACTGAAGCTTTCTTT. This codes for CASRWGVNTEAFF.

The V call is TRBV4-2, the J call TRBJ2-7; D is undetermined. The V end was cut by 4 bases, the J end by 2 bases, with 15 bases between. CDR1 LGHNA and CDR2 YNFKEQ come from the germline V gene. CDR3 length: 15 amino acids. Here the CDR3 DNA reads TGTGCCAGCAGCCGCGAATGGATAGGGACCTACGAGCAGTACTTC. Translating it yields CASSREWIGTYEQYF.

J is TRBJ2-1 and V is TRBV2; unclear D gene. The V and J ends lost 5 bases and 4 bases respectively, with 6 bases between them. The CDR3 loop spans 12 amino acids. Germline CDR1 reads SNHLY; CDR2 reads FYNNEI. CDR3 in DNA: TGTGCCAGCAGTTCGCGTTACAATGAGCAGTTCTTC. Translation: CASSSRYNEQFF.

This CDR3 reads CASSRYLGSEQYF. CDR3 nucleotides: TGTGCCAGCAGCCGTTATTTGGGTAGCGAGCAGTACTTC. The J gene is TRBJ2-7, the V gene TRBV28; D remains ambiguous. CDR3 length: 13 amino acids. V lost 6 bases, J lost 6 bases, and 15 bases lay in between. Germline CDR1 MDHEN, CDR2 SYDVKM.

The CDR3 spells CASSPRDRRLGTQYF. The DNA for the CDR3 is TGCGCCAGCAGCCCCCGGGACAGGCGCTTGGGCACGCAGTATTTT. The V gene is TRBV4-3, the J gene TRBJ2-3; 8 nucleotides line up with TRBD1. The trim removed 4 bases at V and 9 bases at J, leaving 12 bases unmatched. The CDR3 spans 15 residues. Germline V CDR1 and CDR2: LGHNA, YSLEER.

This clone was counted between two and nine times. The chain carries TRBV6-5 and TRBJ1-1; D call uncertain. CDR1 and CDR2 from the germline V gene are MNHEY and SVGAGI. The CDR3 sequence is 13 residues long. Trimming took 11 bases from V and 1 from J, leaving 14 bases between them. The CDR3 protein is CAAQETRNTEAFF. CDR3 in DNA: TGTGCCGCCCAGGAGACTAGGAACACTGAAGCTTTCTTT.